This record covers a single TCR beta chain. This record comes from a study of blood T cell repertoires in COVID-19. The overall study: Some COVID-19 samples were acute and others convalescent; all came from the United States, Italy and Spain.

The CDR3 covers 12 residues. V gave up 0 bases and J gave up 10 bases, with 9 bases separating them. Germline CDR1 and CDR2: GTSNPN and SVGIG (reference sequence). The data were produced by immunoSEQ multiplex PCR, yet TCRdb's version contains in-frame clones alone and is incomplete. The table records 130,000 to 150,000 clones, around 87% of them present only once. The TCR comes from a man between 60 and 75 years old who had recovered from COVID-19. The sequencing sample was made of PBMCs or T cells enriched from blood (not recorded which). The rearrangement uses TRBV30 and TRBJ1-4, with D hard to call. This CDR3 reads CAWSVGSVKLFF. The CDR3 nucleotides read TGTGCCTGGAGTGTAGGCAGCGTAAAACTGTTTTTT.